The present entry profiles one T cell receptor beta chain with its context. PCR used 60 Vbeta primers and 13 Jbeta primers. Libraries were prepared by immunoSEQ multiplex PCR; TCRdb keeps only in-frame clonotypes and omits some of them. The table records roughly 290,000 clones, 75% to 85% of them present only once. This sample is drawn from a study of cytomegalovirus exposure and HLA in healthy donors. The CDR3 has 16 amino acids. CDR1 MNHEY and CDR2 SMNVEV come from the germline V gene (reference sequence). This TCR derives from a girl under 10 years old in good health and CMV-seronegative. This rearrangement joins TRBV27 to TRBJ2-5, with 7 bases that match TRBD2. The better agreement between TRBJ2-7 and the DNA end casts doubt on the J call. The specimen was PBMCs. The CDR3 is CASSGGVPRRYYEQYF. The DNA of the CDR3 is TGTGCCAGCAGTGGGGGGGTTCCTCGGCGATACTACGAGCAGTACTTC.